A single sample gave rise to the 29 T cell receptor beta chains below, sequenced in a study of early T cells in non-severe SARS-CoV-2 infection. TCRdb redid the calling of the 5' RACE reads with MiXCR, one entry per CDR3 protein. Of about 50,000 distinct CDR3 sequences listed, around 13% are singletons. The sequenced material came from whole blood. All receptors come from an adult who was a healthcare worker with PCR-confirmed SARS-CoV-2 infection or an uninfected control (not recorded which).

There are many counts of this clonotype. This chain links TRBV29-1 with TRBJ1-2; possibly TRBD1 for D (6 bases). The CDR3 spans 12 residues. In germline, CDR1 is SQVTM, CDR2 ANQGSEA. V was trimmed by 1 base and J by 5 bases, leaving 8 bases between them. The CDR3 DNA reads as TGCAGCGTTGAAGGGGACACATATGGCTACACCTTC. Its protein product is CSVEGDTYGYTF.

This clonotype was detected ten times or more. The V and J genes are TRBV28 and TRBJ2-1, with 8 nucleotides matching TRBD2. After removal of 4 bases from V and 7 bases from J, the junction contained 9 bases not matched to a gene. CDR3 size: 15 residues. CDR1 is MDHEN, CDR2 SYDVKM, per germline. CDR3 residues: CASSWVAGGPNEQFF. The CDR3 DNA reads TGTGCCAGCAGTTGGGTGGCGGGAGGTCCGAATGAGCAGTTCTTC.

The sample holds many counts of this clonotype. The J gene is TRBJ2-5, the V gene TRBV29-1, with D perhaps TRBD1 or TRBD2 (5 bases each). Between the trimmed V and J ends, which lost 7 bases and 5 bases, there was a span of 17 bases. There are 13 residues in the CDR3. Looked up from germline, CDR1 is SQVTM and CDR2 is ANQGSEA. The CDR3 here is CSATRESRETQYF. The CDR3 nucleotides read TGCAGCGCGACCAGGGAGTCTCGGGAGACCCAGTACTTC.

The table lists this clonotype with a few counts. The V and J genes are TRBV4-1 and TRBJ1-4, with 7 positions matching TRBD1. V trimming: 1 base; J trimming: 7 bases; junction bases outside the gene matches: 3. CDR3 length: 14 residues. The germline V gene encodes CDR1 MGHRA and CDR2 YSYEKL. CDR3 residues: CASSQVGGGEKLFF. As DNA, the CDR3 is TGCGCCAGCAGCCAAGTAGGGGGCGGTGAAAAACTGTTTTTT.

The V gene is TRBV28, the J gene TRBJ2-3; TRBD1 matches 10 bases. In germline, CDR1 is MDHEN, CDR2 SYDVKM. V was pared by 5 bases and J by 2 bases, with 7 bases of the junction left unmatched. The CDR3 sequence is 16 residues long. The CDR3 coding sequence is TGTGCCAGCAGTACCACCGGGACAGGGGTCACAGATACGCAGTATTTT. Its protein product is CASSTTGTGVTDTQYF.

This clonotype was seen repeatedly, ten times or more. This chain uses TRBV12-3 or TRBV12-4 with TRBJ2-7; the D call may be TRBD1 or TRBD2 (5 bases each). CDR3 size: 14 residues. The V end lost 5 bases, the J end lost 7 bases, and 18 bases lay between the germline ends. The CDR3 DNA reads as TGTGCCAGCAGTCTCCTTGCCGGGGCGGAGGAGCAGTACTTC. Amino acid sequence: CASSLLAGAEEQYF.

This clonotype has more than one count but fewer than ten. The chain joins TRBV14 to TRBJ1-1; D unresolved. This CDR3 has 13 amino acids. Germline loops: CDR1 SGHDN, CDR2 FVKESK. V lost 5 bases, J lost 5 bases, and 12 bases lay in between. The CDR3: CASSSGGWTEAFF. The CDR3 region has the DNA TGTGCCAGCAGCTCGGGAGGATGGACTGAAGCTTTCTTT.

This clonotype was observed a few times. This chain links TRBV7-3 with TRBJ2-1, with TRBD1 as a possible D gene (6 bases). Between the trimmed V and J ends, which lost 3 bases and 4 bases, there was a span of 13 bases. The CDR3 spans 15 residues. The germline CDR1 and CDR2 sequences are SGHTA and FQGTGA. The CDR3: CASSLRDTLYNEQFF. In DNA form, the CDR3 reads TGTGCCAGCAGCTTGAGGGACACCCTTTACAATGAGCAGTTCTTC.

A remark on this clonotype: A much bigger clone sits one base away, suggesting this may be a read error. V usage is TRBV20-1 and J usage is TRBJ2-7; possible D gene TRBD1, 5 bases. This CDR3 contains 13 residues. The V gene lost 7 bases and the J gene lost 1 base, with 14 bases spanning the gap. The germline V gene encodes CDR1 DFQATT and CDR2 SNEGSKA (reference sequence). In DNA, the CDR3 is TGCAGTGGTAGTAGTGACAGTTCCTACGAGCAGTACTTC. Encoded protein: CSGSSDSSYEQYF.

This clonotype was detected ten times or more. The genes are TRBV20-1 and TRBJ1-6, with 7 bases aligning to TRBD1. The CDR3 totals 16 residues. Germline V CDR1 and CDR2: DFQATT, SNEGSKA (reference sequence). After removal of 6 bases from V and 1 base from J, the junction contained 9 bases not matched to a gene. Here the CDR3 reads CSAPGTALSYNSPLHF. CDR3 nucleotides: TGCAGTGCCCCCGGGACAGCCTTATCCTATAATTCACCCCTCCACTTT.

The CDR3: CASSLFDNTEAFF. DNA for the CDR3: TGTGCCAGCAGTCTATTTGACAACACTGAAGCTTTCTTT. This chain uses TRBV27 with TRBJ1-1, with D hard to call. Deletions cut 5 bases from V and 2 bases from J, with 9 bases between. The CDR3 length is 13 residues. Germline V gives CDR1 MNHEY, CDR2 SMNVEV (reference sequence).

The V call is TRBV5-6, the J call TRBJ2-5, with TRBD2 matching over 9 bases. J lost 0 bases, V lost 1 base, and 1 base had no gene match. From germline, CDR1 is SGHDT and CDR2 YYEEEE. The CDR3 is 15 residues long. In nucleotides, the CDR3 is TGTGCCAGCAGCTTGAGACTAGCGGACCAAGAGACCCAGTACTTC. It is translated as CASSLRLADQETQYF. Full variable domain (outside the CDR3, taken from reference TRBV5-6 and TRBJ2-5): DAGVTQSPTHLIKTRGQQVTLRCSPKSGHDTVSWYQQALGQGPQFIFQYYEEEERQRGNFPDRFSGHQFPNYSSELNVNALLLGDSALYLCASSLRLADQETQYFGPGTRLLVL.

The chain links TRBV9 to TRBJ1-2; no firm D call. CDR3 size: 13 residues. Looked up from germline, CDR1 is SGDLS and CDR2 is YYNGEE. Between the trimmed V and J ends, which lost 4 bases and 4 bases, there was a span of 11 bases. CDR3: CASSSARPYGYTF. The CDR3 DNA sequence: TGTGCCAGCAGCTCGGCGAGGCCCTATGGCTACACCTTC.

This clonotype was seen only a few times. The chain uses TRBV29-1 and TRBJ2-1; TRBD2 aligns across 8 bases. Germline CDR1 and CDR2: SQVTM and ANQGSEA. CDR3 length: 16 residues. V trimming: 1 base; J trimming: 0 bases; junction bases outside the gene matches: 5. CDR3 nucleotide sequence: TGCAGCGTTGAAGGTGGCGGGAGGAGCTCCTACAATGAGCAGTTCTTC. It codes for CSVEGGGRSSYNEQFF.

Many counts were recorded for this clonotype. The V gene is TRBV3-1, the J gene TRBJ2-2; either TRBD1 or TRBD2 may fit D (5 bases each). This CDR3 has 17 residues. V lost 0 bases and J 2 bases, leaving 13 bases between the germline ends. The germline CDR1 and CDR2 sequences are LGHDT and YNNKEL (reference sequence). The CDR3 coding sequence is TGTGCCAGCAGCCAAGAAGGGTCGAGGGGAAACACCGGGGAGCTGTTTTTT. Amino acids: CASSQEGSRGNTGELFF.

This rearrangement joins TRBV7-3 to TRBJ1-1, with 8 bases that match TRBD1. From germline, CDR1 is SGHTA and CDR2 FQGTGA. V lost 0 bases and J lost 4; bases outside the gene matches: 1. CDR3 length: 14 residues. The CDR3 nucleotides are TGTGCCAGCAGCTTAACTCAGGGGGCCACTGAAGCTTTCTTT. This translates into CASSLTQGATEAFF.

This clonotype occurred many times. CDR3 nucleotide sequence: TGTGCCTGGAGAAGGGCAGGAGATTACAATGAGCAGTTCTTC. This translates into CAWRRAGDYNEQFF. The gene calls are TRBV30 and TRBJ2-1; D is ambiguous. The CDR3 has 14 residues. Trimming took off 3 bases at V and 4 bases at J, with 13 bases between the two ends. Germline-derived CDR1 and CDR2 are GTSNPN and SVGIG (reference sequence).

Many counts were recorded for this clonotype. CDR3 bases: TGTGCCACCCTCACCGAATACAATGAGCAGTTCTTC. Its protein product is CATLTEYNEQFF. The chain uses TRBV2 and TRBJ2-1; D is unresolved. The CDR3 is 12 amino acids. V gave up 10 bases and J gave up 4 bases, with 11 bases separating them. CDR1 is SNHLY, CDR2 FYNNEI, per germline.

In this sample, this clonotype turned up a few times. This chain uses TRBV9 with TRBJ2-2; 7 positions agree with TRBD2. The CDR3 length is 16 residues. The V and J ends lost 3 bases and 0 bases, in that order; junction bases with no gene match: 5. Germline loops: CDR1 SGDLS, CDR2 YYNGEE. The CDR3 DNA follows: TGTGCCAGCAGCGACCCTAGCGGCCCGAACACCGGGGAGCTGTTTTTT. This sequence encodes CASSDPSGPNTGELFF.

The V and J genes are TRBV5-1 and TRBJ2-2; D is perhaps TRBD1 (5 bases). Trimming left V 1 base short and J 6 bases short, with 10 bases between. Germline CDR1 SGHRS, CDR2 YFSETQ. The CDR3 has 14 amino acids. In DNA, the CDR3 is TGCGCCAGCAGCTTGCAAGGGGCCCCCGGGGAGCTGTTTTTT. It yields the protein CASSLQGAPGELFF.

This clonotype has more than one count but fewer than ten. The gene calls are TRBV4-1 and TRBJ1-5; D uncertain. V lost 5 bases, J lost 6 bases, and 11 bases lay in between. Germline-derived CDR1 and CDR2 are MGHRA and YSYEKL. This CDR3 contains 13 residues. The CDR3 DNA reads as TGCGCCAGCAGCGCGGAATGGAGTCAGCCCCAGCATTTT. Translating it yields CASSAEWSQPQHF.

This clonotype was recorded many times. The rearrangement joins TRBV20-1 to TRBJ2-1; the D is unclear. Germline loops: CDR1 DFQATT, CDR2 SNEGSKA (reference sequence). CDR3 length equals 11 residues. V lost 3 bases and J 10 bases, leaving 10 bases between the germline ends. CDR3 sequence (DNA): TGCAGTGCTAGGCGCGTTGGGGAGCAGTTCTTC. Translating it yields CSARRVGEQFF.

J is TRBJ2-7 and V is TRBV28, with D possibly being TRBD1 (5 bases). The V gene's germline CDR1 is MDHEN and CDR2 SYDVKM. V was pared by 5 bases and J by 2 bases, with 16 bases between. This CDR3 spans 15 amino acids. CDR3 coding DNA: TGTGCCAGCAGTCCCCCGGACATCGGCCCCTACGAGCAGTACTTC. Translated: CASSPPDIGPYEQYF.

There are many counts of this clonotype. For the CDR3, the DNA is TGTGCCAGCAGCTTAGTGGGTCAGTCCCCTGAAGCTTTCTTT. Translated: CASSLVGQSPEAFF. The V gene is TRBV7-9, the J gene TRBJ1-1; no definite D call. The V gene lost 1 base and the J gene lost 6 bases, with 12 bases spanning the gap. The germline V gene has CDR1 SEHNR and CDR2 FQNEAQ (reference sequence). The CDR3 has 14 amino acids.

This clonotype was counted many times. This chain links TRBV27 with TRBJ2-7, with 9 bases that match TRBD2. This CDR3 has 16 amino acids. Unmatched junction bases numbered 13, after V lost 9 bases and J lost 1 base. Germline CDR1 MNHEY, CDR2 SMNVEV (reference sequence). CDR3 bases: TGTGCCAGTGCGAGGGGCGGGAGGGGCCCTTCCTACGAGCAGTACTTC. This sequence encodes CASARGGRGPSYEQYF.

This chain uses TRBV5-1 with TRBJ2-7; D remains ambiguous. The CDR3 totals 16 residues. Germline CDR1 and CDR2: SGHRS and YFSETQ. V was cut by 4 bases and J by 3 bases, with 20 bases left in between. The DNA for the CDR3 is TGCGCCAGCAGCCTACTGGTGGCCGCTGGATACTACGAGCAGTACTTC. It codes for CASSLLVAAGYYEQYF.

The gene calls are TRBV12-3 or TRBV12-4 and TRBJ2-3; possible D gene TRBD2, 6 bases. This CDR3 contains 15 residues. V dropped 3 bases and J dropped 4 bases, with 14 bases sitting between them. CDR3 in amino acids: CASSFGLTGADTQYF. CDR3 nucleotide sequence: TGTGCCAGCAGTTTTGGACTGACGGGGGCAGATACGCAGTATTTT.

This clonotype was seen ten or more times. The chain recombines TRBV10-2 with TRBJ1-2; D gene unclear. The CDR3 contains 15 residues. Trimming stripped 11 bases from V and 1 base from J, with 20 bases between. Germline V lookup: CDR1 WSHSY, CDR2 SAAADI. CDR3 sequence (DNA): TGCGCCTCAGCGACCCCCGATACACTTAACTATGGCTACACCTTC. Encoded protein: CASATPDTLNYGYTF.

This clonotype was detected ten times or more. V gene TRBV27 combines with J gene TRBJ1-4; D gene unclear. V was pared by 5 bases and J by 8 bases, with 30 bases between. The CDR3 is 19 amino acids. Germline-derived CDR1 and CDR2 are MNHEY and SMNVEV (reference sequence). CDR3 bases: TGTGCCAGCAGTCCTCCGACTGTGGAGCCGACGAGGTTACGCGAAAAACTGTTTTTT. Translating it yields CASSPPTVEPTRLREKLFF. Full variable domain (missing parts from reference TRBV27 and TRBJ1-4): EAQVTQNPRYLITVTGKKLTVTCSQNMNHEYMSWYRQDPGLGLRQIYYSMNVEVTDKGDVPEGYKVSRKEKRNFPLILESPSPNQTSLYFCASSPPTVEPTRLREKLFFGSGTQLSVL.